One and the same sample provided the 31 T cell receptor beta chains below, sequenced in a study of CD8 T cells in Susac syndrome (dated 2019 in TCRdb). Libraries were constructed by the immunoSEQ multiplex PCR assay. RNA was extracted with the RNeasy kit and about 0.5 to 1 ug was reverse transcribed using random hexamers. TCRdb reanalyzed the raw reads on its own, using fastp at Q25 for trimming and MiXCR for clone calling, and kept in-frame beta chains. All rows with the same CDR3 protein become a single entry with the most common DNA and genes. The sample yields fewer than 250,000 distinct CDR3 sequences; 90% to 95% were counted once. The top ten constitute about 0.13% of the sample. The sample comprised CD8+ T cells from PBMCs. The origin of the receptors is a human donor with multiple sclerosis.

The chain combines TRBV6-1 with TRBJ1-1; tentatively, D is TRBD1 (6 bases). The CDR3 length is 14 residues. Germline V CDR1 and CDR2: MNHNS, SASEGT. V was pared by 0 bases and J by 10 bases, with 15 bases between. CDR3 sequence (DNA): TGTGCCAGCAGTGAAGCTGAAGGGGGGGAGGGAGCTTTCTTT. It translates to CASSEAEGGEGAFF.

J is TRBJ2-5 and V is TRBV7-2, with D tentatively TRBD1 (5 bases). CDR1 is SGHTA, CDR2 FQGNSA, per germline. The CDR3 is 16 amino acids. Trimming removed 1 base from V and 2 bases from J, with 14 bases in between. The CDR3 loop reads CASSLVRAGSQETQYF. In DNA form, the CDR3 reads TGTGCCAGCAGCTTAGTCCGGGCAGGGTCACAAGAGACCCAGTACTTC.

V and J are TRBV7-9 and TRBJ1-2, with D possibly TRBD1 on 5 matching bases. The CDR3 extends over 13 amino acids. The germline V and J ends were trimmed by 1 base and 5 bases, with 8 bases remaining between them. CDR1 is SEHNR and CDR2 is FQNEAQ in the germline V gene (reference sequence). The CDR3 reads CASSLGGVYGYTF. The CDR3 DNA reads as TGTGCCAGCAGCTTAGGAGGGGTTTATGGCTACACCTTC.

This clonotype has only one observation. The V gene is TRBV27, the J gene TRBJ2-7; D not certain. Trimming stripped 3 bases from V and 4 bases from J, with 10 bases between. The CDR3 is 13 amino acids. From germline, CDR1 is MNHEY and CDR2 SMNVEV (reference sequence). DNA of the CDR3: TGTGCCAGCAGTTTTACAGCACTGTACGAGCAGTACTTC. Residues: CASSFTALYEQYF.

The chain carries TRBV6-6 and TRBJ1-3, with D possibly being TRBD1 (5 bases). Germline V gives CDR1 MNHNY, CDR2 SVGAGI (reference sequence). The V end was cut by 2 bases, the J end by 2 bases, with 10 bases between. This CDR3 comprises 15 residues. The CDR3 here is CASSYGARTGNTIYF. CDR3 bases: TGTGCCAGCAGTTACGGGGCTAGGACTGGAAACACCATATATTTT.

The chain is built from TRBV2 and TRBJ2-2; TRBD2 might be the D (5 bases). From germline, CDR1 is SNHLY and CDR2 FYNNEI. The V end lost 3 bases, the J end lost 4 bases, and 6 bases lay between the germline ends. CDR3 length equals 13 residues. CDR3 in DNA: TGTGCCAGCAGTGACCGGGGCACCGGGGAGCTGTTTTTT. Protein: CASSDRGTGELFF.

The CDR3 DNA reads TGTGCCAGCAGCTTGGCGGGGTTGTTAGAAGCTTTCTTT. It is translated as CASSLAGLLEAFF. V and J are TRBV5-6 and TRBJ1-1; D is unresolved. The CDR3 runs to 13 residues. Germline values: CDR1 SGHDT, CDR2 YYEEEE. Trimming pared 0 bases from V and 8 bases from J, leaving 11 bases between.

The V and J genes are TRBV6-2 or TRBV6-3 and TRBJ2-7, with 14 bases aligning to TRBD2. The CDR3 sequence is 16 residues long. The ends lost 0 bases at V and 3 bases at J; junction bases unmatched: 1. Germline CDR1 and CDR2: MNHEY and SVGEGT. DNA for the CDR3: TGTGCCAGCAGTTACTCGGGACTAGCGGGAGACTACGAGCAGTACTTC. Translating gives CASSYSGLAGDYEQYF.

V gene TRBV16 combines with J gene TRBJ1-5, with D unclear. V lost 3 bases and J 0 bases, leaving 9 bases between the germline ends. Germline V gene lookup returns CDR1 KGHSY and CDR2 FQNENV. The CDR3 runs to 15 residues. Here the CDR3 DNA reads TGTGCCAGCAGCCAGTGGACGGATAGCAATCAGCCCCAGCATTTT. It translates to CASSQWTDSNQPQHF.

CDR3 bases: TGTGCCACCAGCAGAGGTCGGCGGAACACTGAAGCTTTCTTT. Translating it yields CATSRGRRNTEAFF. The chain recombines TRBV15 with TRBJ1-1; D gene unclear. CDR1 and CDR2 from the germline V gene are LNHNV and YYDKDF (reference sequence). The V and J ends lost 1 base and 1 base respectively, with 7 bases between them. The CDR3 extends over 14 amino acids. The full variable domain, with the rest looked up from reference TRBV15 and TRBJ1-1, is DAMVIQNPRYQVTQFGKPVTLSCSQTLNHNVMYWYQQKSSQAPKLLFHYYDKDFNNEADTPDNFQSRRPNTSFCFLDIRSPGLGDTAMYLCATSRGRRNTEAFFGQGTRLTVV.

The chain has TRBV23-1 and TRBJ1-2, with 8 bases that match TRBD1. TRBV23-1 is given ORF status, its function remaining uncertain. The CDR3 extends over 16 amino acids. V shed 4 bases and J 3 bases; nucleotides not matched to a gene: 10. This chain's CDR3 is CASSLSLTGEYYGYTF. Here the CDR3 DNA reads TGCGCCAGCAGTCTTTCATTGACAGGGGAATACTATGGCTACACCTTC.

The chain combines TRBV5-1 with TRBJ2-7; D unclear. Trimming shortened V by 0 bases and J by 2 bases, and 6 bases separated the two germline ends. The CDR3 runs 13 residues. CDR1 is SGHRS, CDR2 YFSETQ, per germline. The CDR3 loop reads CASSLAQTYEQYF. The CDR3 coding sequence is TGCGCCAGCAGCTTGGCTCAGACCTACGAGCAGTACTTC.

The chain employs TRBV12-3 or TRBV12-4 and TRBJ2-2; unclear D gene. The CDR3 sequence is 16 residues long. V shed 4 bases and J shed 2 bases, with 14 bases lying between them. This CDR3 is CASSSPDLVNTGELFF. The CDR3 nucleotides read TGTGCCAGCAGTTCCCCAGACTTAGTTAACACCGGGGAGCTGTTTTTT.

The chain uses TRBV24-1 and TRBJ2-1; D may be TRBD1 (6 bases). CDR1 and CDR2 from the germline V gene are KGHDR and SFDVKD. Trimming stripped 6 bases from V and 5 bases from J, with 10 bases between. The CDR3 is 13 amino acids. CDR3 DNA sequence: TGTGCCACCAGTAGACAGGATAACAATGAGCAGTTCTTC. This translates into CATSRQDNNEQFF.

For the CDR3, the DNA is TGCAGCGTTGAAGAACCTAACACCGGGGAGCTGTTTTTT. Its protein product is CSVEEPNTGELFF. The rearrangement uses TRBV29-1 and TRBJ2-2; D remains unclear. The CDR3 runs 13 residues. V lost 0 bases, J lost 2 bases, and 4 bases lay in between. Germline V gene lookup returns CDR1 SQVTM and CDR2 ANQGSEA.

The chain employs TRBV29-1 and TRBJ2-5, with D uncertain. Trimming took 8 bases from V and 10 from J, leaving 14 bases between them. The CDR3 loop spans 10 amino acids. CDR1 is SQVTM, CDR2 ANQGSEA, per germline. The CDR3 region has the DNA TGCAGCATCGCAATGAAGATCCAGTACTTC. Translated, it gives CSIAMKIQYF.

The V call is TRBV4-3, the J call TRBJ1-1; D ambiguous. The CDR3 is 15 residues long. From germline, CDR1 is LGHNA and CDR2 YSLEER. Trimming removed 0 bases from V and 4 bases from J, with 12 bases in between. This chain's CDR3 is CASSQDGDSGTEAFF. DNA for the CDR3: TGCGCCAGCAGCCAAGACGGGGATTCCGGCACTGAAGCTTTCTTT.

The CDR3 bases are TGTGCCAGCAGCGTAGGAGGGGGCGGTAATGGCTACACCTTC. It encodes CASSVGGGGNGYTF. V and J are TRBV9 and TRBJ1-2; 7 bases map to TRBD1. Germline V CDR1 and CDR2: SGDLS, YYNGEE. The CDR3 loop spans 14 amino acids. Losses at the gene ends were 0 bases for V and 6 bases for J; bases not matched to a gene: 5.

The J gene is TRBJ2-5, the V gene TRBV12-3 or TRBV12-4; D is uncertain. V lost 4 bases and J lost 2, with 8 bases in between. The CDR3 covers 13 residues. The CDR3 loop is CASSSDLQETQYF. Here the CDR3 DNA reads TGTGCCAGCAGTTCGGACCTTCAAGAGACCCAGTACTTC.

The J gene is TRBJ2-2, the V gene TRBV6-6, with 9 bases lining up with TRBD2. This CDR3 spans 16 amino acids. Germline CDR1 MNHNY, CDR2 SVGAGI (reference sequence). V was pared by 5 bases and J by 4 bases, with 8 bases of the junction left unmatched. Written as DNA, the CDR3 is TGTGCCAGCAGTCACTTGAGCGGGAGGCCCACCGGGGAGCTGTTTTTT. The encoded protein is CASSHLSGRPTGELFF.

This clonotype appeared once. This chain links TRBV12-5 with TRBJ1-1; D is unclear. This CDR3 is 12 amino acids long. Germline V gene data show CDR1 as LGHNT and CDR2 as FRNRAP. V was shortened by 6 bases and J by 4 bases, with 9 bases between the two germline ends. The CDR3 spells CASGKIGTEAFF. In DNA, the CDR3 is TGTGCTAGTGGAAAGATCGGCACTGAAGCTTTCTTT.

The V gene is TRBV29-1, the J gene TRBJ2-1; 11 bases are shared with TRBD2. This CDR3 region has 13 residues. The germline V gene has CDR1 SQVTM and CDR2 ANQGSEA. The trim removed 3 bases at V and 7 bases at J, leaving 2 bases unmatched. For the CDR3, the DNA is TGCAGCGTTGAGGGACTAGCGGAAAATGAGCAGTTCTTC. Its protein is CSVEGLAENEQFF.

The chain couples TRBV6-5 to TRBJ2-7; D might be TRBD1 (6 bases). The CDR3 sequence is 13 residues long. Deletions cut 5 bases from V and 11 bases from J, with 19 bases between. Germline V gene data show CDR1 as MNHEY and CDR2 as SVGAGI. The CDR3 bases are TGTGCCAGCAGTCTTATCCAGGGGCCCGGGGAGTACTTC. Its protein is CASSLIQGPGEYF.

The chain has TRBV4-1 and TRBJ2-3; D gene ambiguous. The length of the CDR3 is 15 residues. V lost 1 base to trimming and J lost 0 bases, with 8 bases between them. CDR1 and CDR2 from the germline V gene are MGHRA and YSYEKL. The CDR3 sequence is CASSQGVTSTDTQYF. For the CDR3, the DNA is TGCGCCAGCAGCCAAGGGGTTACTAGCACAGATACGCAGTATTTT.

The V gene is TRBV9, the J gene TRBJ1-1; D is perhaps TRBD1 (5 bases). The CDR3 is made up of 13 amino acids. V was pared by 7 bases and J by 4 bases, with 14 bases between. Looked up from germline, CDR1 is SGDLS and CDR2 is YYNGEE. The CDR3 reads CASAEGKGTEAFF. The CDR3 nucleotides read TGTGCCAGCGCGGAGGGGAAGGGCACTGAAGCTTTCTTT.

This chain connects TRBV18 to TRBJ2-5; TRBD2 matches 7 bases. CDR3 length: 15 amino acids. Germline trimming cut 1 base from V and 3 bases from J; bases unmatched to any gene: 5. From germline, CDR1 is KGHSH and CDR2 LQKENI. The CDR3 nucleotides are TGTGCCAGCTCACCACGGCCTAGCGGCGAAGAGACCCAGTACTTC. Translated, it gives CASSPRPSGEETQYF.

The chain uses TRBV7-8 and TRBJ1-6; D unclear. In germline, CDR1 is SGHVS, CDR2 FQNEAQ. This CDR3 is built from 16 residues. The ends were cut back, 0 bases at V and 8 bases at J, with 14 bases in the middle. CDR3 in amino acids: CASSLAFLRGDSPLHF. The CDR3 nucleotides are TGTGCCAGCAGCTTAGCGTTTCTCCGTGGGGATTCACCCCTCCACTTT.

V usage is TRBV3-1 and J usage is TRBJ2-7, with 10 bases lining up with TRBD1. CDR1 and CDR2 (germline): LGHDT, YNNKEL (reference sequence). CDR3 size: 14 residues. V shed 6 bases and J 6 bases; nucleotides not matched to a gene: 8. The DNA of the CDR3 is TGTGCCAGCAGTCAGGGACAGGGGATCGTCGAGCAGTACTTC. It is translated as CASSQGQGIVEQYF.

This clonotype has just one count. The CDR3 DNA reads as TGTGCCAGCAGCCAAGACTGGGGACCCTACGAGCAGTACTTC. It encodes CASSQDWGPYEQYF. The genes are TRBV3-1 and TRBJ2-7, with D possibly being TRBD1 or TRBD2 (5 bases each). The germline V gene has CDR1 LGHDT and CDR2 YNNKEL (reference sequence). Between the trimmed V and J ends, which lost 0 bases and 2 bases, there was a span of 8 bases. CDR3 length: 14 residues.

The chain recombines TRBV9 with TRBJ2-7; 7 positions agree with TRBD2. There are 15 residues in the CDR3. Germline values: CDR1 SGDLS, CDR2 YYNGEE. V shed 0 bases, J shed 0 bases, and the junction held 3 bases outside the gene matches. The chain's CDR3 is CASSVDSGSSYEQYF. The CDR3 DNA is TGTGCCAGCAGCGTAGATAGCGGGTCCTCCTACGAGCAGTACTTC.

V and J are TRBV27 and TRBJ1-1, with TRBD1 matching 8 bases. The J segment lost 3 bases and the V segment lost 8 bases, leaving 8 bases of the junction unmatched. Per the germline V gene, CDR1 is MNHEY and CDR2 is SMNVEV (reference sequence). The CDR3 runs to 14 residues. The CDR3 sequence is CASQLQGAYTEAFF. The CDR3 region has the DNA TGTGCCAGCCAACTTCAGGGGGCATACACTGAAGCTTTCTTT.